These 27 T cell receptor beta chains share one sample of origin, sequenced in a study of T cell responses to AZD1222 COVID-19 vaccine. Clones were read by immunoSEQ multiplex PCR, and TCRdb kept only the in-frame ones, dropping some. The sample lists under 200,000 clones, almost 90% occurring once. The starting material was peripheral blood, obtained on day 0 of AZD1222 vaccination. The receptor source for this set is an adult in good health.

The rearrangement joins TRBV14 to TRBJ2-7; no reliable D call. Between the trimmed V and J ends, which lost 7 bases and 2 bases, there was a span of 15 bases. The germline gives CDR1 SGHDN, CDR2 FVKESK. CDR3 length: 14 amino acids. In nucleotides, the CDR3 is TGTGCCAGCAAATCGACCGTATGGCCCTACGAGCAGTACTTC. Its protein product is CASKSTVWPYEQYF. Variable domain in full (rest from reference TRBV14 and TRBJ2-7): EAGVTQFPSHSVIEKGQTVTLRCDPISGHDNLYWYRRVMGKEIKFLLHFVKESKQDESGMPNNRFLAERTGGTYSTLKVQPAELEDSGVYFCASKSTVWPYEQYFGPGTRLTVT.

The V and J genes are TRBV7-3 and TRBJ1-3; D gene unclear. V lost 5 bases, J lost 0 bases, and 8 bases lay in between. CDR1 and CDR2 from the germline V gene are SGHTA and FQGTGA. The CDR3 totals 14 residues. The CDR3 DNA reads TGTGCCAGCAGCCTCCAGAGCTCTGGAAACACCATATATTTT. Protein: CASSLQSSGNTIYF.

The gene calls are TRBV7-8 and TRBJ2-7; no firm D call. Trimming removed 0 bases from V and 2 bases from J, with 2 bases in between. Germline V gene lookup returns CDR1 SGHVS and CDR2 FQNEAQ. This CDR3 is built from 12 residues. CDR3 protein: CASSLAAYEQYF. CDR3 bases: TGTGCCAGCAGCTTAGCGGCCTACGAGCAGTACTTC.

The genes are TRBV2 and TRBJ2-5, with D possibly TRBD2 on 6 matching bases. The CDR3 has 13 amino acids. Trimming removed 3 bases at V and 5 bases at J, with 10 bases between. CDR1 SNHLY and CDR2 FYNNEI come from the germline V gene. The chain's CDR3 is CASSDFGGETQYF. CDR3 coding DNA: TGTGCCAGCAGTGATTTTGGGGGGGAGACCCAGTACTTC.

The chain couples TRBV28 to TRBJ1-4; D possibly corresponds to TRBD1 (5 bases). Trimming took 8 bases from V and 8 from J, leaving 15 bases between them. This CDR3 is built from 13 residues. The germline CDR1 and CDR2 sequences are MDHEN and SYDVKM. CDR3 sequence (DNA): TGTGCCAGCTTCGCGGGGGAGGTAGAAAAACTGTTTTTT. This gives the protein CASFAGEVEKLFF.

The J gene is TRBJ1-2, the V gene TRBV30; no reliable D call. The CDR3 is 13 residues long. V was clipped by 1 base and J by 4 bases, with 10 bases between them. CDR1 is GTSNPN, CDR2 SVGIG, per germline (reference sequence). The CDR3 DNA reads TGTGCCTGGAGTGGATCGGGGAGCTATGGCTACACCTTC. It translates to CAWSGSGSYGYTF.

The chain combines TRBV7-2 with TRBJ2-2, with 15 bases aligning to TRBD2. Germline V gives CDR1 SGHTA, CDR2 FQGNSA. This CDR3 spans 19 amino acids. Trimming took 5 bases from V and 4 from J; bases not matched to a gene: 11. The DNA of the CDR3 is TGTGCCAGCAGCCCCGGACTAGCGGGAGGGTATTTATTCACCGGGGAGCTGTTTTTT. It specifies CASSPGLAGGYLFTGELFF.

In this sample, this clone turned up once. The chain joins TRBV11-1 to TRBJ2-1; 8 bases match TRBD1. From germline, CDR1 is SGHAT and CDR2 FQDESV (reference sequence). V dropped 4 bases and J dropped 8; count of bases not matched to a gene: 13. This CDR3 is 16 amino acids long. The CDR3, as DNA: TGTGCCAGCAGCTCCCGGACAGGGAGGTCTATCGATGAGCAGTTCTTC. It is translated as CASSSRTGRSIDEQFF.

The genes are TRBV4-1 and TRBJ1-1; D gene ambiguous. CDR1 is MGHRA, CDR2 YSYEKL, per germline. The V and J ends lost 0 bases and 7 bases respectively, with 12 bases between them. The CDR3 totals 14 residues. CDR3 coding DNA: TGCGCCAGCAGCCAAGATTGGGGTGGGATTGAAGCTTTCTTT. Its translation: CASSQDWGGIEAFF.

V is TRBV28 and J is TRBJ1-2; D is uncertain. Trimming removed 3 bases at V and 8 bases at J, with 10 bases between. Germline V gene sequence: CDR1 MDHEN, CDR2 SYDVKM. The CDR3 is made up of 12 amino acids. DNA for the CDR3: TGTGCCAGCAGTTTGGCCCCCATGGGCTACACCTTC. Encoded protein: CASSLAPMGYTF.

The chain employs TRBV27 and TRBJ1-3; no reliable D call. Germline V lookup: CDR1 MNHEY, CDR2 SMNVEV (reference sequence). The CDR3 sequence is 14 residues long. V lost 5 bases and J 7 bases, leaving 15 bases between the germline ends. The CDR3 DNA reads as TGTGCCAGCAGTCACGACGCAAATAGGAACACCATATATTTT. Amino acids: CASSHDANRNTIYF.

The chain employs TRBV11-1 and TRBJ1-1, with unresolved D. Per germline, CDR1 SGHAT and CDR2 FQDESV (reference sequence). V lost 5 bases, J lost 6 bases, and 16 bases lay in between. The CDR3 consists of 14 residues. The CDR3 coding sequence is TGTGCCAGCAGCCCCCGGAGGATTTACTCTGAAGCTTTCTTT. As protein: CASSPRRIYSEAFF.

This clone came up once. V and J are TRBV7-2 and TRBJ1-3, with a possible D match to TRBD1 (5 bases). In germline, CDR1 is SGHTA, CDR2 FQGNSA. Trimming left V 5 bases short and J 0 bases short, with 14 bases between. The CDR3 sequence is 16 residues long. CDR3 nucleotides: TGTGCCAGCAGCACGAAGCCCCAGGGCTCTGGAAACACCATATATTTT. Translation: CASSTKPQGSGNTIYF.

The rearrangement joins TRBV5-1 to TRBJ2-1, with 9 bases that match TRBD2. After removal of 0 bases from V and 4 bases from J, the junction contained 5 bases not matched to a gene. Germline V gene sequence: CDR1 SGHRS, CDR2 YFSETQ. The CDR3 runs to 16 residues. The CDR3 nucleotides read TGCGCCAGCAGCTTGGTAGGGACTAGCCCTTACAATGAGCAGTTCTTC. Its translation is CASSLVGTSPYNEQFF. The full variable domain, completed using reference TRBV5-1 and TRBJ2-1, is KAGVTQTPRYLIKTRGQQVTLSCSPISGHRSVSWYQQTPGQGLQFLFEYFSETQRNKGNFPGRFSGRQFSNSRSEMNVSTLELGDSALYLCASSLVGTSPYNEQFFGPGTRLTVL.

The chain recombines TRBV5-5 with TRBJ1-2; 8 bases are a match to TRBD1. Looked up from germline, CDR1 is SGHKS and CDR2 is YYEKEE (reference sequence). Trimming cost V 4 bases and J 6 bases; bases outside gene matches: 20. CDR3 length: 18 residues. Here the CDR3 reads CASSPRPNRGYPIDGYTF. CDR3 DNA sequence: TGTGCCAGCAGCCCGCGACCCAACAGGGGGTACCCCATCGATGGCTACACCTTC.

The DNA for the CDR3 is TGTGCCAGCAGCCAGGGACAGGGGGAAAAACTGTTTTTT. This sequence encodes CASSQGQGEKLFF. V gene TRBV5-4 combines with J gene TRBJ1-4; 10 nucleotides match TRBD1. The CDR3 extends over 13 amino acids. J was trimmed by 8 bases and V by 4 bases; bases with no gene match: 2. Germline CDR1 reads SGHNT; CDR2 reads YYREEE (reference sequence).

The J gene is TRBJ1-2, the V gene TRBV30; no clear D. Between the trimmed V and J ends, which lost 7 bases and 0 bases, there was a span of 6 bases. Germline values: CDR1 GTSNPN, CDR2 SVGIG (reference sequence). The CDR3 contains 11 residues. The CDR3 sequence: CASRTNYGYTF. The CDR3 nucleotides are TGTGCCTCGAGGACTAACTATGGCTACACCTTC.

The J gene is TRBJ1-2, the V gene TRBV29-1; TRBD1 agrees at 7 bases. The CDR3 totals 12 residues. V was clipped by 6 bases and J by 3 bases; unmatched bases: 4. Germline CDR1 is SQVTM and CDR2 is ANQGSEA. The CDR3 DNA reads TGCAGCGTGAGCAGGGGGGACTATGGCTACACCTTC. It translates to CSVSRGDYGYTF.

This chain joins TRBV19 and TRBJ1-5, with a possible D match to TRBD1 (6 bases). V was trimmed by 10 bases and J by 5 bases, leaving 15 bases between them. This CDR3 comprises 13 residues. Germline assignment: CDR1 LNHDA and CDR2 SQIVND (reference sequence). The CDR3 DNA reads TGTGCCACCTCCTCGGGGGGCTATCAGCCCCAGCATTTT. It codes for CATSSGGYQPQHF.

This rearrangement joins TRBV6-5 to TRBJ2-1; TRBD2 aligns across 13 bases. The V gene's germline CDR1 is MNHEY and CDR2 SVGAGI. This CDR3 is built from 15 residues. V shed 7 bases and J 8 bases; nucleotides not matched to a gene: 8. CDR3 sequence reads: CASNPLAGGRYEQFF. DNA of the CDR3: TGTGCCAGCAACCCACTAGCGGGAGGGAGATATGAGCAGTTCTTC.

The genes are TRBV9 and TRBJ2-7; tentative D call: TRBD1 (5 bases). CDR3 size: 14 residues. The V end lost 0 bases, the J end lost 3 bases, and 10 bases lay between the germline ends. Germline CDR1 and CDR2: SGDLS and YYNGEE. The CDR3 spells CASSVGLTDYEQYF. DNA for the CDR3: TGTGCCAGCAGCGTAGGTTTGACAGACTACGAGCAGTACTTC.

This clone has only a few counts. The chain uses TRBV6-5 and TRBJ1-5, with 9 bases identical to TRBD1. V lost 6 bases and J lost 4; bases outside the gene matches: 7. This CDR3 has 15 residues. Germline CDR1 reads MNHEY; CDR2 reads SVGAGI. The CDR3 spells CASRDRGGRNQPQHF. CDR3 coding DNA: TGTGCCAGCAGGGACAGGGGAGGGAGAAATCAGCCCCAGCATTTT.

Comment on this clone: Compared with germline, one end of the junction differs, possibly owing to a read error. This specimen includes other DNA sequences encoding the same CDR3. The CDR3 DNA follows: TGTGCCAGCAGCCCAAGTACCAGCGCTAACTATGGTTACACCTTC. It encodes CASSPSTSANYGYTF. The chain couples TRBV7-2 to TRBJ1-2, with D hard to call. This CDR3 is 15 amino acids long. The germline CDR1 and CDR2 sequences are SGHTA and FQGNSA.

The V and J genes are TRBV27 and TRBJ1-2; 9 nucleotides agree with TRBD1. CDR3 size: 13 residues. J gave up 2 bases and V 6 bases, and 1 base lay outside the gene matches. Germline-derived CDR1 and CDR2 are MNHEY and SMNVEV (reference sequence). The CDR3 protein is CASRQGANYGYTF. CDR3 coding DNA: TGTGCCAGCAGACAGGGGGCAAACTATGGCTACACCTTC.

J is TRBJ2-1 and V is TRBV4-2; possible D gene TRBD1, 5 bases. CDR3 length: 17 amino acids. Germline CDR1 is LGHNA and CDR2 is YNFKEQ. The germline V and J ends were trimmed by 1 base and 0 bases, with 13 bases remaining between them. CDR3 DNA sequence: TGTGCCAGCAGCCAAGCCGACAGACCGGGCTCCTACAATGAGCAGTTCTTC. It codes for CASSQADRPGSYNEQFF.

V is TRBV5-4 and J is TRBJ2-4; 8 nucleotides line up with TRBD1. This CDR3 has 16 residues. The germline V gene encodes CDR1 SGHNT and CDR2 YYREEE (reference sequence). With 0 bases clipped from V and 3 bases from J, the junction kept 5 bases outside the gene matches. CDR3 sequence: CASSLAGQGGKNIQYF. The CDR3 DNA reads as TGTGCCAGCAGCTTGGCAGGACAGGGCGGCAAAAACATTCAGTACTTC.

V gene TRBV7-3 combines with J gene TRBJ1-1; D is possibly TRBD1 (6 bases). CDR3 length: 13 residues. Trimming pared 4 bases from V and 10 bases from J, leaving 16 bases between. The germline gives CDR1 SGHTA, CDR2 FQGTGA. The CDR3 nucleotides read TGTGCCAGCAGCTCAGGGTTTGGGGGCGTAGCTTTCTTT. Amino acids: CASSSGFGGVAFF.